The present entry profiles one TCR beta chain with its context. Its specificity is not known. Other DNA sequences in this specimen translate into the identical CDR3. The sample originates from a study of T cell responses to AZD1222 COVID-19 vaccine. Whole-study results and caveats: Spike was spanned by vaccine-associated CD4 TCRs, with dominance at 160-218 and 743-854. Seropositive AZD1222 recipients at baseline numbered only 6 or 7. Donors were mostly white British, more females; clonal diversity possibly underestimated. Of spike-specific TCRs, nearly half reportedly target regions left unmutated in variants.

TCRdb's table, derived via immunoSEQ multiplex PCR, lists solely in-frame clones and lacks some. The sample has 120,000 to 150,000 clones; less than 95% are singletons. This CDR3 comprises 12 residues. Germline lookup yields CDR1 SNHLY and CDR2 FYNNEI. V was cut by 2 bases and J by 4 bases, with 6 bases left in between. The TCR sequence derives from an adult who received the MenACWY meningococcal vaccine as a control. Sequenced here: peripheral blood, sampled 28 days after the second dose of the MenACWY control vaccine. This chain links TRBV2 with TRBJ2-7; D uncertain. CDR3 loop: CASSELGYEQYF. The CDR3 nucleotides are TGTGCCAGCAGTGAACTGGGATACGAGCAGTACTTC. Complete variable domain (other parts from reference TRBV2 and TRBJ2-7): EPEVTQTPSHQVTQMGQEVILRCVPISNHLYFYWYRQILGQKVEFLVSFYNNEISEKSEIFDDQFSVERPDGSNFTLKIRSTKLEDSAMYFCASSELGYEQYFGPGTRLTVT.